Following are 8 T cell receptor beta chains from one sample sequenced in a study of T cell responses to AZD1222 COVID-19 vaccine (dated by TCRdb to the early 2020s). Receptor amplification or capture employed the immunoSEQ multiplex PCR assay. The clones in this table, taken by TCRdb from immuneACCESS, are in-frame only. Not every clone is retained; where verified, under half of the shortfall comes from an unresolved V gene, and the cause of the rest is unknown. The sample includes 130,000 to 150,000 clones, with over 85% observed a single time. The ten biggest clones cover about 6% of the sample. The time point label, read with the paper, signifies: baseline before first vaccination. Source: peripheral blood, taken on day 0 of AZD1222 vaccination. These receptors all come from an adult in good health.

This sequence joins TRBV7-2 and TRBJ1-5, with TRBD1 as a possible D gene (5 bases). V lost 5 bases and J lost 3, with 8 bases in between. Germline loops: CDR1 SGHTA, CDR2 FQGNSA. The CDR3 consists of 13 residues. The CDR3 sequence is CASSLGLNQPQHF. The CDR3 DNA follows: TGTGCCAGCAGCCTGGGACTCAATCAGCCCCAGCATTTT.

The rearrangement joins TRBV4-2 to TRBJ2-3, with D tentatively TRBD2 (6 bases). CDR1 is LGHNA and CDR2 is YNFKEQ in the germline V gene. The CDR3 contains 19 residues. Trimming pared 4 bases from V and 0 bases from J, leaving 23 bases between. CDR3: CASSLRRGRETSSTDTQYF. The DNA of the CDR3 is TGTGCCAGCAGCCTCAGACGTGGGCGGGAAACGTCGAGCACAGATACGCAGTATTTT.

CDR3 in DNA: TGTGCCAGCAGTTTATTCCCTCCTGGGGACGTAGATGAAGCTTTCTTT. Protein: CASSLFPPGDVDEAFF. The J gene is TRBJ1-1, the V gene TRBV27; the D gene is possibly TRBD1 (5 bases). The V gene's germline CDR1 is MNHEY and CDR2 SMNVEV (reference sequence). V gave up 1 base and J gave up 7 bases, with 19 bases separating them. There are 16 residues in the CDR3.

This clone was seen just once. This chain connects TRBV15 to TRBJ2-1; D unresolved. Germline CDR1 and CDR2: LNHNV and YYDKDF (reference sequence). CDR3 length equals 14 residues. The V gene lost 5 bases and the J gene lost 7 bases, with 15 bases spanning the gap. The CDR3 nucleotides are TGTGCCACCAGCTCCCGGACCCCCCGGAATGAGCAGTTCTTC. This codes for CATSSRTPRNEQFF.

The chain has TRBV14 and TRBJ1-6; tentative D call: TRBD1 (6 bases). V lost 4 bases and J lost 5, with 27 bases in between. The CDR3 is 20 residues long. The germline gives CDR1 SGHDN, CDR2 FVKESK. Written as DNA, the CDR3 is TGTGCCAGCAGCCCTACAGGACAGTGGACGTCCCGGCCGGATAATTCACCCCTCCACTTT. Translated, it gives CASSPTGQWTSRPDNSPLHF.

A word on this clone: The same CDR3 can be traced to other DNA sequences in this sample. V gene TRBV27 combines with J gene TRBJ1-5; unclear D gene. V dropped 1 base and J dropped 4 bases, with 5 bases sitting between them. Per germline, CDR1 MNHEY and CDR2 SMNVEV (reference sequence). The CDR3 loop spans 13 amino acids. CDR3 residues: CASSLFGNQPQHF. Written as DNA, the CDR3 is TGTGCCAGCAGTTTATTCGGGAATCAGCCCCAGCATTTT.

The V call is TRBV20-1, the J call TRBJ1-4; no definite D call. In germline, CDR1 is DFQATT, CDR2 SNEGSKA (reference sequence). There are 10 residues in the CDR3. V dropped 5 bases and J dropped 16 bases, with 14 bases sitting between them. CDR3 nucleotides: TGCAGTGCTGGCGACGGACCGAGGTTTTTT. This translates into CSAGDGPRFF.

This clone has more than one count but fewer than ten. The chain carries TRBV14 and TRBJ2-7, with 7 bases matching TRBD1. The length of the CDR3 is 15 residues. Germline V CDR1 and CDR2: SGHDN, FVKESK. V dropped 0 bases and J dropped 2; count of bases not matched to a gene: 4. The CDR3 loop reads CASSQDDRAPYEQYF. The CDR3, as DNA: TGTGCCAGCAGCCAAGACGACAGGGCCCCCTACGAGCAGTACTTC.